This T cell receptor (beta chain) came from a study of regulatory T cells in long-lasting Graves disease (dated by TCRdb to the early 2020s). Describing the broader study: In the newly diagnosed Graves' disease group, patients had been taking antithyroid drugs for less than 3 months. Peripheral blood TCR sequencing and RNA sequencing compared persistent Graves' disease patients with newly diagnosed Graves' disease patients. The study was registered as a clinical trial and conducted in China. A total of some 35 samples underwent TCR sequencing, from about 13 patients with persistent Graves' disease and 20 patients with newly diagnosed Graves' disease. Results and caveats for the whole study, not just this receptor: Sequencing and analysis were limited to the TCR beta chain. Persistent Graves' disease patients showed lower TCR Shannon entropy and fewer highly expanded clones than newly diagnosed patients, suggesting clonal expansion. Because the primary lesion, thyroid tissue, could not be accessed, the study looked at peripheral blood alone. Preferential use of TRBV28, TRBJ1-2 and TRBJ2-5 was observed in persistent disease, whereas TRBV20-1 and TRBJ2-1 were favored in newly diagnosed disease. As a limitation, the authors acknowledged that the small sample size may reduce accuracy. Patients with persistent disease shared more public clonotypes (around 2,700) than newly diagnosed patients did (966).

The sample's time point label is to be understood as: newly diagnosed GD, antithyroid drugs for less than 3 months. For both TCR sequencing and RNA sequencing, RNA was extracted from PBMCs in TRIzol. The diagnosis of Graves' disease followed American Thyroid Association guidelines. Patients were recruited from an endocrinology department in Xi'an, China. Each patient gave approximately 10 milliliters of peripheral blood, collected in an EDTA anticoagulant tube. Ficoll Paque Plus density gradient separation was used to isolate PBMCs, and no further T cell sorting was performed. RNA quality was checked with an Agilent 2100 Bioanalyzer and agarose gel, and concentration with a NanoDrop 2000. With respect to this clonotype: Its antigen has not been determined. No base quality values were provided; no much bigger clone lies one nucleotide off.

The library was produced with multiplex PCR. Sequencing relied on an Illumina HiSeq 4000. iRepertoire HTBI primers and Arm-PCR amplification of CDR3 regions were used to construct TCR beta libraries. Before sequencing, the PCR products went through gel purification. The paper's data handling went like this. Gene usage analysis of CDR3 amino acid clonotypes relied on the 60 or so TRBV and 14 TRBJ segments identified across samples. COPE and FqMerger were used to merge the filtered high-quality paired reads into contigs. BLAST was used to align contigs to IMGT TRBV, TRBD and TRBJ reference genes, with CDR3 defined following IMGT. Any clonotype with a frequency above 0.1% was classified as a highly expanded clone. Shannon entropy served as the measure of repertoire diversity, while the Gini coefficient captured V-J evenness. Clonotypes shared by more than one individual were considered public. TCRdb handled the public reads itself, with Q25 trimming in fastp and clone calling in MiXCR, and kept productive beta chains. Under each unique CDR3 protein, matching rows form one entry showing the most common genes and DNA. In this record, the V and J calls reflect TCRdb's handling and not the investigators' own analysis. The sample table shows 400,000 to 500,000 distinct CDR3 sequences, and 15% are seen once. The ten most abundant clones make up around 7.6% of the sample.

The CDR3 goes from the cysteine to the phenylalanine over 14 residues. The entry retains the CDR3 DNA only, 42 bases that are in frame from base 1. In the germline V gene (reference sequence), CDR1 corresponds to SEHNR and CDR2 to FQNEAQ. Trimming removed 0 bases from V and 1 base from J, leaving 7 bases between the germline ends. The data were also submitted as part of a second study, on T cells in Graves' hyperthyroidism and ophthalmopathy. From that second study: Stable Graves' hyperthyroidism was defined as the absence of progression to ophthalmopathy over 18 months of follow-up. Hyperthyroidism patients were newly diagnosed, had a disease duration of under 2 months, and were aged 18 to 65 years. Patients with uncontrolled infections, other autoimmune diseases, pregnancy or lactation were excluded. Clinical symptoms, serum thyroxine and TRAb, thyroid ultrasound, and orbital computed tomography formed the basis for the diagnoses. A first-round RT-PCR of the TCR CDR3 used the HTBI primer set with the Qiagen OneStep RT-PCR kit. Most expanded thyroid clonotypes (frequency above 0.001) were also found in blood, which suggests that blood repertoires may mirror thyroid immune responses. A model built on a 13 V-J signature distinguished ophthalmopathy from stable hyperthyroidism, reaching about 88% sensitivity and 81.08% specificity in cross-validation and 80%/75% in testing. In validation, progression to ophthalmopathy was predicted by the model with more than 65% sensitivity and 72% to 80% specificity, a median of around 5.9 months before onset. TCR V-J signatures able to tell the groups apart were searched for in a discovery cohort of 90 to 100 patients, of whom under 45 had Graves' ophthalmopathy and some 60 had stable Graves' hyperthyroidism. An independent validation cohort of around 19 hyperthyroidism patients and 17 patients who later progressed to ophthalmopathy tested prospective prediction of ophthalmopathy. For training and testing, the roughly 97 patients in the discovery cohort were randomly divided in a 7:3 ratio. In more than 5 Graves' hyperthyroidism patients, the study also compared T-cell repertoires from thyroid tissue with T-cell repertoires from blood. Following sampling, methimazole starting at 30 mg daily was given to hyperthyroidism patients, and high-dose intravenous methylprednisolone was given to ophthalmopathy patients. The libraries were constructed in a second round of multiplex PCR and then size-selected and purified. The libraries were sequenced on an Illumina HiSeq2000 using paired-end 100 bp reads. Raw data were processed with SOAPnuke, discarding reads with adapters, uncalled bases, mean Phred below 15, or no exact constant-primer or identifier match. High-quality paired reads were merged with COPE v1.2.5, and unique nucleotide sequences were defined as clonotypes. Clonotypes were aligned to IMGT TRBV, TRBD and TRBJ reference segments using MiTCR v1.1. The analysis was restricted to V-J combinations with a frequency above 0.0001, which together covered 99% to 99.2% of the repertoires. The TCS score was defined as F50 (clonal expansion) divided by E x V (chaos), with BLOSUM62-based TCRdist calculated between CDR3 peptides within each V-J. Welch's t-statistics and random forest reduced fewer than 600 V-J features to about 13, which were used in a naive Bayes classifier (R e1071). Sample size was not statistically predetermined, and investigators were not blinded to group allocation. The paper describes TCR Vbeta CDR3 sequencing of 140 or so peripheral blood samples, made up of roughly 40 ophthalmopathy patients, around 78 hyperthyroidism patients and roughly 17 progressor patients.

The sequencing used peripheral blood mononuclear cells (PBMCs), collected at new diagnosis, from a patient treated with antithyroid drugs. The receptor's source is a woman in her thirties or forties with Graves disease. Donor details come from another sample of the same person, matched by shared clones. The chain is encoded by TRBV7-9 joined to TRBJ2-7; the D gene is not confidently resolved. Here the CDR3 is given as CASSLATESYEQYF. The sequence in DNA is TGTGCCAGCAGCTTAGCTACGGAATCCTACGAGCAGTACTTC.